Each of the 23 T cell receptor beta chains below was sequenced from the same sample in a study of CD8+CD57+ T cells in acquired aplastic anemia (dated by TCRdb to the late 2010s). The sample was run on an Illumina HiSeq 2000. Profiling of TCR beta VDJ combinations and CDR3 sequences used genomic DNA as the template. Through fastp at Q25 and MiXCR, TCRdb rebuilt clones from the public reads, retaining in-frame beta chains. Duplicate CDR3 protein sequences are folded into a single record with the most common DNA and genes. This sample is represented by tens of thousands of distinct CDR3 sequences; roughly 50% of them were singletons. About 9% of the sample is in the top ten clones. The sequencing input was sorted CD4+, CD8+, or CD8+CD57+ T cells (not recorded which) from PBMCs. The receptor source for this set is a human donor in good health, serving as a control.

Ten or more counts support this clonotype. This sequence joins TRBV27 and TRBJ1-1; D possibly corresponds to TRBD1 (6 bases). The germline gives CDR1 MNHEY, CDR2 SMNVEV (reference sequence). This CDR3 region has 15 residues. V was pared by 2 bases and J by 4 bases, with 14 bases between. CDR3 in amino acids: CASSLGFQGTTEAFF. As DNA, the CDR3 is TGTGCCAGCAGTTTAGGATTCCAGGGGACCACTGAAGCTTTCTTT.

In its sample, this clonotype was seen a few times. This chain joins TRBV7-2 and TRBJ2-5, with TRBD1 identical over 8 bases. J lost 13 bases, V lost 5 bases, and 3 bases had no gene match. This CDR3 is built from 10 residues. Germline assignment: CDR1 SGHTA and CDR2 FQGNSA. CDR3 nucleotides: TGTGCCAGCAGCCAGGGGGCCCCGTACTTC. Its translation: CASSQGAPYF.

This rearrangement joins TRBV29-1 to TRBJ2-1; 7 positions agree with TRBD2. The CDR3 extends over 14 amino acids. V lost 7 bases and J lost 3; bases outside the gene matches: 9. Germline V CDR1 and CDR2: SQVTM, ANQGSEA. The CDR3 loop is CSGRSGTLYNEQFF. In DNA, the CDR3 is TGCAGCGGCCGGAGCGGGACTCTCTACAATGAGCAGTTCTTC.

This clonotype was seen a single time. V and J are TRBV10-3 and TRBJ2-1, with 7 bases matching TRBD2. This CDR3 spans 14 amino acids. Germline lookup yields CDR1 ENHRY and CDR2 SYGVKD. V lost 6 bases and J lost 8; bases outside the gene matches: 10. DNA of the CDR3: TGTGCCATCAGCCCGAGGGAGGGCGGCTATGAGCAGTTCTTC. Translating it yields CAISPREGGYEQFF.

This clonotype was recorded many times. The CDR3 region has the DNA TGTGCCAGCAGCCACTCGGGAGGCCTCGGGGGCACCTACGAGCAGTACTTC. Encoded protein: CASSHSGGLGGTYEQYF. V gene TRBV3-1 combines with J gene TRBJ2-7, with D maybe TRBD2 (7 bases). Trimming took off 3 bases at V and 2 bases at J, with 20 bases between the two ends. Germline values: CDR1 LGHDT, CDR2 YNNKEL (reference sequence). The CDR3 spans 17 residues.

The chain uses TRBV9 and TRBJ1-3, with D unclear. Per the germline V gene, CDR1 is SGDLS and CDR2 is YYNGEE. The CDR3 loop spans 15 amino acids. Trimming left V 0 bases short and J 7 bases short, with 14 bases between. As DNA, the CDR3 is TGTGCCAGCAGCGTAGACGGCGAGGGAAGGAACACCATATATTTT. As protein: CASSVDGEGRNTIYF. The full variable domain, in which reference TRBV9 and TRBJ1-3 provide the parts outside the CDR3, is DSGVTQTPKHLITATGQRVTLRCSPRSGDLSVYWYQQSLDQGLQFLIQYYNGEERAKGNILERFSAQQFPDLHSELNLSSLELGDSALYFCASSVDGEGRNTIYFGEGSWLTVV.

CDR3 nucleotides: TGTGCCAGCAGCTTACCTCCCAGGGGGCTTACTGAAGCTTTCTTT. Protein: CASSLPPRGLTEAFF. The chain is built from TRBV11-2 and TRBJ1-1; the match to TRBD1 covers 8 bases. From germline, CDR1 is SGHAT and CDR2 FQNNGV. V trimming: 2 bases; J trimming: 5 bases; junction bases outside the gene matches: 7. The CDR3 is made up of 15 amino acids.

This clonotype was counted at least ten times. This chain links TRBV11-2 with TRBJ2-1; unclear D gene. Germline V gene lookup returns CDR1 SGHAT and CDR2 FQNNGV. The ends were cut back, 5 bases at V and 3 bases at J, with 23 bases in the middle. The CDR3 contains 18 residues. CDR3 nucleotide sequence: TGTGCCAGCAGCCCCCCACCCGGCCCACGCGGTTACTACAATGAGCAGTTCTTC. It specifies CASSPPPGPRGYYNEQFF. Using reference TRBV11-2 and TRBJ2-1 for the parts outside the CDR3, the full variable domain is EAGVAQSPRYKIIEKRQSVAFWCNPISGHATLYWYQQILGQGPKLLIQFQNNGVVDDSQLPKDRFSAERLKGVDSTLKIQPAKLEDSAVYLCASSPPPGPRGYYNEQFFGPGTRLTVL.

The rearrangement uses TRBV2 and TRBJ2-7; 11 bases are a match to TRBD2. The CDR3 has 13 amino acids. CDR1 is SNHLY and CDR2 is FYNNEI in the germline V gene. V trimming: 6 bases; J trimming: 2 bases; junction bases outside the gene matches: 0. The CDR3 DNA reads as TGTGCCAGCAGACTAGCGGGGGCCTACGAGCAGTACTTC. Its protein product is CASRLAGAYEQYF.

This clonotype occurred many times. A read error may explain this, as a much larger clone is one base away. This chain joins TRBV7-9 and TRBJ2-1, with a possible D match to TRBD1 (5 bases). The V gene's germline CDR1 is SEHNR and CDR2 FQNEAQ (reference sequence). This CDR3 spans 14 amino acids. The CDR3 nucleotides are TGTGTCAGCAGCTCACGGACAATCAACAATGAGCAGTTCTTC. This sequence encodes CVSSSRTINNEQFF.

Ten or more counts support this clonotype. The chain combines TRBV30 with TRBJ2-1; possible D gene TRBD2, 6 bases. CDR1 GTSNPN and CDR2 SVGIG come from the germline V gene (reference sequence). CDR3 size: 11 residues. The V end lost 4 bases, the J end lost 10 bases, and 11 bases lay between the germline ends. Here the CDR3 reads CAWIWAGEQFF. The CDR3 DNA reads as TGTGCCTGGATTTGGGCGGGAGAGCAGTTCTTC.

This clonotype showed up many times. The V and J genes are TRBV4-1 and TRBJ1-1; TRBD1 aligns across 9 bases. The CDR3 sequence is 15 residues long. CDR1 and CDR2 (germline): MGHRA, YSYEKL. V was clipped by 3 bases and J by 5 bases; unmatched bases: 7. CDR3 residues: CASSQDRGEYTEAFF. In DNA, the CDR3 is TGCGCCAGCAGCCAGGACAGGGGCGAATATACTGAAGCTTTCTTT.

This clonotype has ten or more counts. The chain joins TRBV20-1 to TRBJ2-5; 10 bases agree with TRBD2. The trim removed 0 bases at V and 4 bases at J, leaving 8 bases unmatched. Per the germline V gene, CDR1 is DFQATT and CDR2 is SNEGSKA (reference sequence). The length of the CDR3 is 16 residues. Written as DNA, the CDR3 is TGCAGTGCTAGAGATCCGGAGCGGGAGGGCCCAGAGACCCAGTACTTC. Protein sequence: CSARDPEREGPETQYF.

The sample holds many counts of this clonotype. The rearrangement uses TRBV9 and TRBJ1-2; the D gene is possibly TRBD1 (5 bases). V shed 3 bases and J shed 8 bases, with 20 bases lying between them. This CDR3 contains 15 residues. The germline CDR1 and CDR2 sequences are SGDLS and YYNGEE. CDR3 in amino acids: CASSASTGTLKGYTF. The CDR3 coding sequence is TGTGCCAGCAGCGCCTCCACCGGGACGTTGAAAGGCTACACCTTC.

This rearrangement joins TRBV2 to TRBJ2-1, with 10 bases that match TRBD2. Germline lookup yields CDR1 SNHLY and CDR2 FYNNEI. J lost 8 bases, V lost 5 bases, and 6 bases had no gene match. The CDR3 loop spans 14 amino acids. The CDR3 coding sequence is TGTGCCAGCAGTTGGAGCGGGGGGGCCCATGAGCAGTTCTTC. Amino acids: CASSWSGGAHEQFF.

The V gene is TRBV15, the J gene TRBJ2-3; D call uncertain. The CDR3 is made up of 13 amino acids. Germline V CDR1 and CDR2: LNHNV, YYDKDF (reference sequence). Trimming removed 0 bases at V and 2 bases at J, with 3 bases between. CDR3 in amino acids: CATSRDYTDTQYF. CDR3 nucleotides: TGTGCCACCAGCAGAGATTACACAGATACGCAGTATTTT.

The chain is built from TRBV7-2 and TRBJ1-1; D is undetermined. Germline V CDR1 and CDR2: SGHTA, FQGNSA. V was cut by 5 bases and J by 0 bases, with 13 bases left in between. The CDR3 loop spans 15 amino acids. CDR3 sequence (DNA): TGTGCCAGCAGCCCTAGGGTTTACATGAACACTGAAGCTTTCTTT. It specifies CASSPRVYMNTEAFF.

The chain has TRBV29-1 and TRBJ1-1; D is undetermined. V lost 6 bases to trimming and J lost 2 bases, with 10 bases between them. The germline V gene has CDR1 SQVTM and CDR2 ANQGSEA. There are 12 residues in the CDR3. This chain's CDR3 is CSVRRVNTEAFF. The CDR3 DNA follows: TGCAGCGTCAGACGCGTAAACACTGAAGCTTTCTTT.

This clonotype has more than one count but fewer than ten. The genes are TRBV30 and TRBJ2-3; TRBD2 matches at 10 bases. The CDR3 is 13 residues long. V lost 5 bases and J lost 4; bases outside the gene matches: 3. Germline V gene sequence: CDR1 GTSNPN, CDR2 SVGIG (reference sequence). CDR3 protein: CAWGLAVPDTQYF. As DNA, the CDR3 is TGTGCCTGGGGACTAGCGGTACCAGATACGCAGTATTTT.

In this sample, this clonotype turned up a few times. This chain joins TRBV29-1 and TRBJ2-1; D not certain. CDR3 length equals 11 residues. Trimming cost V 7 bases and J 6 bases, with 10 bases left between them. Germline V gene sequence: CDR1 SQVTM, CDR2 ANQGSEA. CDR3 protein: CSGGIGNEQFF. The CDR3 DNA follows: TGCAGCGGTGGGATCGGCAATGAGCAGTTCTTC.

This clonotype was counted at least ten times. CDR3 protein: CSATESYQETQYF. The CDR3 nucleotides read TGCAGTGCTACAGAATCCTACCAAGAGACCCAGTACTTC. The V gene is TRBV20-1, the J gene TRBJ2-5; no reliable D call. Germline V gene data show CDR1 as DFQATT and CDR2 as SNEGSKA (reference sequence). Trimming took off 4 bases at V and 0 bases at J, with 9 bases between the two ends. This CDR3 region has 13 residues.

This chain links TRBV2 with TRBJ2-7; D unclear. Germline V gives CDR1 SNHLY, CDR2 FYNNEI. V lost 2 bases to trimming and J lost 3 bases, with 8 bases between them. The CDR3 contains 13 residues. CDR3: CASSERRSYEQYV. CDR3 bases: TGTGCCAGCAGTGAACGGCGCAGCTACGAGCAGTACGTC.

This clonotype was counted many times. The J gene is TRBJ2-5, the V gene TRBV3-1; 9 positions agree with TRBD1. The CDR3 is 18 amino acids. The germline V gene encodes CDR1 LGHDT and CDR2 YNNKEL (reference sequence). Trimming cost V 4 bases and J 3 bases; bases outside gene matches: 15. The CDR3 loop is CASSLQKRTGEFEETQYF. The CDR3 bases are TGTGCCAGCAGCCTACAAAAGAGGACAGGGGAGTTTGAAGAGACCCAGTACTTC.